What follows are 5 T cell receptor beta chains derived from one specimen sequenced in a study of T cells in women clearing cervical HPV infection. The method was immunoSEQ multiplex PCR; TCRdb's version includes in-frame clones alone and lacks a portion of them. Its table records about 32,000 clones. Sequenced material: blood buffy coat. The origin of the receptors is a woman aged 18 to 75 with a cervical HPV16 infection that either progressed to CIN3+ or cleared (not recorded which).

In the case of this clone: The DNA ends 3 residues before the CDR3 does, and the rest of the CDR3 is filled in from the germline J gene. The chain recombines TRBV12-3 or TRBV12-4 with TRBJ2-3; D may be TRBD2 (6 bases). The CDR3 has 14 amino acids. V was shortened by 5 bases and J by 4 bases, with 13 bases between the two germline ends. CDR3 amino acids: CASSPHGGADTQYF. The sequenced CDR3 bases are TGTGCCAGCAGTCCCCACGGGGGAGCAGATACG.

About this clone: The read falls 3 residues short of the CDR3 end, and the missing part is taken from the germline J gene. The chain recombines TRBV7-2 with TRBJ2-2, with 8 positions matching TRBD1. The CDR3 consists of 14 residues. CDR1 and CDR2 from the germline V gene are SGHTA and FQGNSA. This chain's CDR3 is CASSLLQGASPLFF. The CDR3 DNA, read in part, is TGTGCCAGCAGCTTACTTCAGGGGGCATCACCG.

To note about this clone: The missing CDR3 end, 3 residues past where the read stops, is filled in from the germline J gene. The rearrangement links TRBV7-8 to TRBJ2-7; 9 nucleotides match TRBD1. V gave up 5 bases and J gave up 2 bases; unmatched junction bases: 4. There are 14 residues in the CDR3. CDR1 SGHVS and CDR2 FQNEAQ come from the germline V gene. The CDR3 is CASSTDRGTYEQYF. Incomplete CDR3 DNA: TGTGCCAGCAGCACGGACAGGGGCACCTACGAG.

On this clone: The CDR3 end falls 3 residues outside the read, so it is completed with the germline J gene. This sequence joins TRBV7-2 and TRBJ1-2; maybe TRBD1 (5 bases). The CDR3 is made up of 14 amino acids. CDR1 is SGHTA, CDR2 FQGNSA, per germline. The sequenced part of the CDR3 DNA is TGTGCCAGCAGCCAGGGCACGTGGGGCTACGAC. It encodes CASSQGTWGYD. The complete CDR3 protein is CASSQGTWGYDYTF.

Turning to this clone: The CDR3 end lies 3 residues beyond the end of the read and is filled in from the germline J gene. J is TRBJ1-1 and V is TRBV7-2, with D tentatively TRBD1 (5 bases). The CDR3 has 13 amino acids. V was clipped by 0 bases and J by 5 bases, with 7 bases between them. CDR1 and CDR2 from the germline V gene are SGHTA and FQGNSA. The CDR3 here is CASSLAEGTEAFF. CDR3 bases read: TGTGCCAGCAGCTTAGCGGAGGGGACTGAA.